Below, 3 T cell receptor beta chains from the same sample are listed, as sequenced in a study of cytomegalovirus exposure and HLA in healthy donors. With 60 Vbeta and 13 Jbeta primers, the PCR was carried out. This table comes from immunoSEQ multiplex PCR, and its TCRdb copy is limited to in-frame clones, with some not included. The sample shows 100,000 to 150,000 clones, approximately 82% of them seen only once. Input material: PBMCs. The source of these receptors is a man in his forties or fifties in good health and CMV-seronegative.

The gene calls are TRBV6-1 and TRBJ2-3; weak D call: TRBD2 (5 bases). Germline lookup yields CDR1 MNHNS and CDR2 SASEGT. Trimming removed 11 bases at V and 3 bases at J, with 12 bases between. This CDR3 has 12 residues. DNA of the CDR3: TGTGCCCTAGGGCCGGGGACAGATACGCAGTATTTT. It is translated as CALGPGTDTQYF.

V is TRBV25-1 and J is TRBJ1-4, with TRBD1 matching 7 bases. This CDR3 contains 14 residues. V shed 7 bases and J 7 bases; nucleotides not matched to a gene: 9. Germline loops: CDR1 MGHDK, CDR2 SYGVNS. CDR3 sequence (DNA): TGTGCCAGCATGGAAAGGGGGCACGGTGAAAAACTGTTTTTT. Its translation: CASMERGHGEKLFF.

The rearrangement uses TRBV7-9 and TRBJ2-2, with D tentatively TRBD1 (5 bases). V was cut by 5 bases and J by 1 base, with 11 bases left in between. CDR1 is SEHNR, CDR2 FQNEAQ, per germline (reference sequence). The CDR3 runs to 15 residues. The chain's CDR3 is CASSPRQQNTGELFF. Written as DNA, the CDR3 is TGTGCCAGCAGCCCAAGACAGCAGAACACCGGGGAGCTGTTTTTT.